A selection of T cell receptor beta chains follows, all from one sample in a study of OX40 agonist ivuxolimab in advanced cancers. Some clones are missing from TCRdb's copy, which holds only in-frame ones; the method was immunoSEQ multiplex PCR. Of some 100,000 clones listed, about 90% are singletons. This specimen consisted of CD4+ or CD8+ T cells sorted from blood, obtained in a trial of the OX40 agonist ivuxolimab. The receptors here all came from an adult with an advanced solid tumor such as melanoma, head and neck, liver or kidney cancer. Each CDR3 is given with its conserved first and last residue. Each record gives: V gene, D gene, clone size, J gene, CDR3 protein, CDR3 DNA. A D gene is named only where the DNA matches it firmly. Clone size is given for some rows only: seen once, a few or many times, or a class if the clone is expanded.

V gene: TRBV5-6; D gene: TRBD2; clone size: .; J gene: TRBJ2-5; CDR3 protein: CASSEGAGGVTQYF; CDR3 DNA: TGTGCCAGCAGCGAAGGAGCGGGGGGAGTGACCCAGTACTTC
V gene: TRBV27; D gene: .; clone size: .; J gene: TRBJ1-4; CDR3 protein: CASSQGGEKLFF; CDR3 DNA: TGTGCCAGCAGTCAAGGGGGTGAAAAACTGTTTTTT
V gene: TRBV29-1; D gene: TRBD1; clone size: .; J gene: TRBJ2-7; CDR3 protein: CSAGTGAREQYF; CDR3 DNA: TGCAGCGCCGGGACAGGGGCGCGCGAGCAGTACTTC
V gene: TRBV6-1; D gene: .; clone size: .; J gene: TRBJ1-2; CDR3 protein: CASSPIRQGYTF; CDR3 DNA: TGTGCCAGCAGCCCCATCCGTCAAGGCTACACCTTC
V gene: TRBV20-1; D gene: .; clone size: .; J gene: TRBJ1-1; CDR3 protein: CSVTMNTEAFF; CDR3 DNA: TGCAGTGTGACGATGAACACTGAAGCTTTCTTT
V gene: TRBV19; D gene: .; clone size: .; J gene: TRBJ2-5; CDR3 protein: CASSIGGLAETQYF; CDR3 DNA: TGTGCCAGTAGTATAGGAGGCCTAGCGGAGACCCAGTACTTC
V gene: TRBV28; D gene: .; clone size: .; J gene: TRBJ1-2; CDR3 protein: CASSGPRALGYGYTF; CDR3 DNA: TGTGCCAGCAGTGGGCCCAGGGCCCTGGGGTATGGCTACACCTTC
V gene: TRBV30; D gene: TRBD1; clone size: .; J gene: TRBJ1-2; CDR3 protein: CAWDRGHGYTF; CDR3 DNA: TGTGCCTGGGACAGGGGGCATGGCTACACCTTC
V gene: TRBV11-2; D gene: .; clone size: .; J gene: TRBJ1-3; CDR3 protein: CASSFGASGNTIYF; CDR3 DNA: TGTGCCAGCAGCTTCGGGGCCTCTGGAAACACCATATATTTT
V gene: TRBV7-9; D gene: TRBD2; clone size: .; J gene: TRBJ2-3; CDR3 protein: CASTIGLAGGSQYF; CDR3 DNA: TGTGCCAGCACGATCGGACTAGCGGGGGGCTCGCAGTATTTT
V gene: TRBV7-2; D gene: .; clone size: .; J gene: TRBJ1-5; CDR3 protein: CASSLEGFTTNQPQHF; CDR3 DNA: TGTGCCAGCAGCTTAGAAGGATTTACCACGAATCAGCCCCAGCATTTT
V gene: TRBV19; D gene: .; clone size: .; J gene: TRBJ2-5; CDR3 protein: CASSDSWGQETQYF; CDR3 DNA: TGTGCCAGTAGCGATTCCTGGGGCCAAGAGACCCAGTACTTC
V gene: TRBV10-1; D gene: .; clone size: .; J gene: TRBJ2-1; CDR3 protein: CASSEQGSYNEQFF; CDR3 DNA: TGCGCCAGCAGTGAACAGGGCTCCTACAATGAGCAGTTCTTC
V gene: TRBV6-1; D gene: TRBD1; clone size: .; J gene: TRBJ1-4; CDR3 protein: CASRRFTGEGEKLFF; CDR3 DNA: TGTGCCAGCAGACGATTTACAGGGGAGGGTGAAAAACTGTTTTTT
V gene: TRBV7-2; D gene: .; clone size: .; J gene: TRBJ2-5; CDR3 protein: CASSPGGAQETQYF; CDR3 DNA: TGTGCCAGCAGCCCAGGGGGGGCCCAAGAGACCCAGTACTTC
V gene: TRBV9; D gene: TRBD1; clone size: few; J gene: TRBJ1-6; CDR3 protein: CASSLQGLNSPLHF; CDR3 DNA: TGTGCCAGCAGTCTACAGGGGCTGAATTCACCCCTCCACTTT
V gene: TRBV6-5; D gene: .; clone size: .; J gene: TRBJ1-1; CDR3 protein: CASSPMGGDTEAFF; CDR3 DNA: TGTGCCAGCAGTCCCATGGGAGGGGACACTGAAGCTTTCTTT
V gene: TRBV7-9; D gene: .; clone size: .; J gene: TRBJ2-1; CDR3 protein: CASSRGEADVAQFF; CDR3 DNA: TGTGCCAGCAGCAGAGGCGAGGCGGACGTTGCGCAGTTCTTC
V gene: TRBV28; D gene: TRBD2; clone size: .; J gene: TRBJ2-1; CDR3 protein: CASRPLPGLAGNNEQFF; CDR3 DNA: TGTGCCAGCAGACCCCTTCCCGGACTAGCGGGGAACAATGAGCAGTTCTTC
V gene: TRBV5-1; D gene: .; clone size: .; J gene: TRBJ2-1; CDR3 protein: CASSLAPQSSYNEQFF; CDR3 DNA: TGCGCCAGCAGCTTGGCCCCCCAGAGCTCCTACAATGAGCAGTTCTTC
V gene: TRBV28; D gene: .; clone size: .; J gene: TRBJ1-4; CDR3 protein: CASSFSQTATNEKLFF; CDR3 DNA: TGTGCCAGCAGTTTCTCTCAGACTGCAACTAATGAAAAACTGTTTTTT
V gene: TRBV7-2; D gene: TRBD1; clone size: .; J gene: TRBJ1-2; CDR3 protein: CASSLTGTGATGYTF; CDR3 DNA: TGTGCCAGCAGCTTAACCGGGACAGGGGCCACTGGCTACACCTTC
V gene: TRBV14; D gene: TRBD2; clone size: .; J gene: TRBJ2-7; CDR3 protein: CASRESSGGRGEYF; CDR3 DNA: TGTGCCAGCAGAGAATCCAGCGGGGGCCGTGGGGAGTACTTC
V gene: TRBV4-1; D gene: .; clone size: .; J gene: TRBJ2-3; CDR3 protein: CASSQGGTASTDTQYF; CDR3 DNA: TGCGCCAGCAGCCAGGGGGGGACAGCTAGCACAGATACGCAGTATTTT
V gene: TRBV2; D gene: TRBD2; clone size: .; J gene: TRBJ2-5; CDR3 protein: CASNKGLAGGPWETQYF; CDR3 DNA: TGTGCCAGCAACAAGGGACTAGCGGGGGGGCCGTGGGAGACCCAGTACTTC
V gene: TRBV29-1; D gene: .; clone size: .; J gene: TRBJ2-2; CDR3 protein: CSVASTGELFF; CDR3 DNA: TGCAGCGTCGCTTCCACCGGGGAGCTGTTTTTT
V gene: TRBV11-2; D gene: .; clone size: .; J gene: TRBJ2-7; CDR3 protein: CASKGTVIYEQYF; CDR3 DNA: TGTGCCAGCAAAGGGACCGTGATTTACGAGCAGTACTTC
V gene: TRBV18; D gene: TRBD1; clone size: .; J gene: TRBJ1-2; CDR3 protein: CASSPPGQGPYGYTF; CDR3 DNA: TGTGCCAGCTCACCACCGGGACAGGGCCCCTATGGCTACACCTTC
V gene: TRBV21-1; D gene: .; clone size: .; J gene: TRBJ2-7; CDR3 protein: CASRGVSTSSYEQYF; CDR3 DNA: TGTGCCAGCAGGGGGGTATCGACTAGCTCCTACGAGCAGTACTTC
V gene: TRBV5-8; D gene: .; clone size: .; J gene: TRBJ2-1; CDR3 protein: CASSPRGSANEQFF; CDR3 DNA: TGTGCCAGCAGCCCCAGGGGTAGCGCCAATGAGCAGTTCTTC
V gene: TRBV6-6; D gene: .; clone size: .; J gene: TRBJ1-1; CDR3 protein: CASSYPPGYTEAFF; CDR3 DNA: TGTGCCAGCAGTTACCCCCCAGGTTACACTGAAGCTTTCTTT
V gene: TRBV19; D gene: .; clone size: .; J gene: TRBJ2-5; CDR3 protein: CASSKPRGNQETQYF; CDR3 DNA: TGTGCCAGTAGTAAGCCGAGGGGGAACCAAGAGACCCAGTACTTC
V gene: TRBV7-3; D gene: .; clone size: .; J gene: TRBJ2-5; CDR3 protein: CASSLWDAETQYF; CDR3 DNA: TGTGCCAGCAGCTTATGGGACGCAGAGACCCAGTACTTC
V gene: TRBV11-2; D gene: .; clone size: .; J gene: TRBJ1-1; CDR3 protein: CASSLEGGKMNTEAFF; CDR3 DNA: TGTGCCAGCAGCTTAGAAGGGGGAAAGATGAACACTGAAGCTTTCTTT
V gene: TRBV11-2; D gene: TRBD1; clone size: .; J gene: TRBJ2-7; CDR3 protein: CASSLETGGTYEQYF; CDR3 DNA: TGTGCCAGCAGCTTAGAGACAGGGGGGACCTACGAGCAGTACTTC
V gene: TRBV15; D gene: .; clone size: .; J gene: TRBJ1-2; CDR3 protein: CATGQRKQNYGYTF; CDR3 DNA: TGTGCCACAGGACAGAGAAAACAAAACTATGGCTACACCTTC
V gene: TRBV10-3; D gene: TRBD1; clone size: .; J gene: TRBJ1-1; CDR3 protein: CAISSPGQGITEAFF; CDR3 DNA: TGTGCCATCAGTTCACCGGGACAGGGTATCACTGAAGCTTTCTTT
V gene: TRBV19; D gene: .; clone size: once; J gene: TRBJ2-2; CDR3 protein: CASSIKTAGRTNPNTGELFF; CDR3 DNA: TGTGCCAGTAGTATTAAAACGGCGGGACGGACGAATCCGAACACCGGGGAGCTGTTTTTT
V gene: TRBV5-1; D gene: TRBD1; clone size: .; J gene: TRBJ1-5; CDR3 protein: CASSLEGTESNQPQHF; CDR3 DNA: TGCGCCAGCAGCTTGGAGGGGACAGAAAGCAATCAGCCCCAGCATTTT